The T cell receptor (beta chain) under discussion was sequenced for a study of CD8+ T cells in alopecia areata. Notes on the study in general: Scalp repertoires also include resident alphabeta T cells from normal skin.

Alopecia areata patients gave lesional scalp punch biopsies and peripheral blood samples. It was from PBMCs that CD4+ and CD8+ T cells were sorted. Sequencing used cDNA as its template, made by extracting RNA and reverse transcribing it. Some clones are missing from TCRdb's copy, which holds only in-frame ones; the method was immunoSEQ multiplex PCR. The data show 95,000 to 150,000 clones, with roughly 50% seen just once and roughly 10% held by the top ten. The V end was cut by 6 bases, the J end by 6 bases, with 12 bases between. The CDR3 runs 13 residues. The V gene's germline CDR1 is MDHEN and CDR2 SYDVKM. This clone was seen a handful of times. Its cognate antigen is unknown.

The origin of this receptor is a human donor with alopecia areata. The chain uses TRBV28 and TRBJ1-5; tentatively, D is TRBD1 (5 bases). The specimen was NKG2D-low CD8+ T cells sorted from blood. The CDR3 sequence is CASRERGGQPQHF. The CDR3, as DNA: TGTGCCAGCAGGGAACGCGGGGGTCAGCCCCAGCATTTT.